This T cell receptor beta chain was retrieved from a study of T cell repertoires in cytomegalovirus infection. Trimming cost V 0 bases and J 2 bases, with 7 bases left between them. CDR1 is SGHTA, CDR2 FQGNSA, per germline. CDR3 length: 14 residues. The sample holds many counts of this clonotype. TCRdb passed the reads through MiXCR, listing each CDR3 protein once. The sample comprises approximately 500,000 distinct CDR3 sequences, about 10% of which are singletons, and roughly a tenth rests with the top ten. The chain uses TRBV7-2 and TRBJ2-5; no definite D call. The source is a human donor in good health (CMV status not recorded). Some clones in this sample may be carry-over from other donors' samples. Sequencing was done on a sample of PBMCs. CDR3 sequence (DNA): TGTGCCAGCAGCTTAGCAGGCAGTCAAGAGACCCAGTACTTC. It specifies CASSLAGSQETQYF.